This entry describes one TCR beta chain. The antigen is unknown. The V end was cut by 3 bases, the J end by 3 bases, with 14 bases between. This CDR3 has 15 amino acids. Germline CDR1 is PRHDT and CDR2 is FYEKMQ (reference sequence). 60 Vbeta and 13 Jbeta primers were used in PCR. Profiling relied on immunoSEQ multiplex PCR, and the TCRdb table lists in-frame clones only, not all of them. This table has about 160,000 clones, around 80% appearing once. The data are from a study of cytomegalovirus exposure and HLA in healthy donors. Study as a whole: Genotyping of 300 to 450 donors showed that over 80% belonged to the Caucasian-associated ancestry cluster.

Study conclusions and caveats: It was confirmed in vitro that a few of the CMV-associated chains were specific for CMV antigens. Cytomegalovirus association was listed for 150 or so TCR beta chains. The study assumed roughly uniform donor sequencing depth for presence/absence analyses.

The V call is TRBV13, the J call TRBJ1-1; possibly TRBD1 for D (6 bases). The specimen sequenced was PBMCs. The receptor was isolated from a male donor in good health and CMV-seronegative. For the CDR3, the DNA is TGTGCCAGCAGCTTGCGGGGGGCAGGGGACACTGAAGCTTTCTTT. Its translation is CASSLRGAGDTEAFF. Full variable domain (remainder filled in from reference TRBV13 and TRBJ1-1): AAGVIQSPRHLIKEKRETATLKCYPIPRHDTVYWYQQGPGQDPQFLISFYEKMQSDKGSIPDRFSAQQFSDYHSELNMSSLELGDSALYFCASSLRGAGDTEAFFGQGTRLTVV.